The 5 T cell receptor beta chains presented below share a single source sample, sequenced in a study of identical twins. From the 5' RACE reads, TCRdb called clonotypes with MiXCR, one entry per CDR3 protein. The table lists 550,000 to 800,000 distinct CDR3 sequences, just over 7% of them singletons, with approximately 1.5% in the top ten. This sample also belongs to another study, concerning yellow fever vaccine responses in identical twins.

The material sequenced was PBMCs. The receptors were gathered from a woman under 30 in good health.

This chain connects TRBV20-1 to TRBJ2-2; no clear D gene. Trimming took 6 bases from V and 8 from J, leaving 10 bases between them. Germline loops: CDR1 DFQATT, CDR2 SNEGSKA (reference sequence). The CDR3 has 11 residues. The CDR3 nucleotides read TGCAGTGCCTTAGGATCAGGGGAGCTGTTTTTT. It yields the protein CSALGSGELFF.

The chain has TRBV2 and TRBJ1-1; 8 nucleotides line up with TRBD1. J was trimmed by 4 bases and V by 5 bases; bases with no gene match: 9. Germline CDR1 is SNHLY and CDR2 is FYNNEI. CDR3 length: 15 residues. The CDR3 loop is CASSPRQGHGTEAFF. As DNA, the CDR3 is TGTGCCAGCAGTCCTCGACAGGGGCATGGCACTGAAGCTTTCTTT.

The rearrangement links TRBV7-6 to TRBJ2-2, with TRBD1 matching 10 bases. Germline CDR1 and CDR2: SGHVS and FNYEAQ. V was pared by 2 bases and J by 6 bases, with 3 bases of the junction left unmatched. This CDR3 is built from 15 residues. CDR3 coding DNA: TGTGCCAGCAGCTTAAGACAGGGGGCCGCCGGGGAGCTGTTTTTT. It translates to CASSLRQGAAGELFF. Drawing the rest from reference TRBV7-6 and TRBJ2-2, the complete variable domain is GAGVSQSPRYKVTKRGQDVALRCDPISGHVSLYWYRQALGQGPEFLTYFNYEAQQDKSGLPNDRFSAERPEGSISTLTIQRTEQRDSAMYRCASSLRQGAAGELFFGEGSRLTVL.

This clonotype was observed a handful of times. The V and J genes are TRBV13 and TRBJ2-1; 11 nucleotides line up with TRBD1. CDR1 and CDR2 (germline): PRHDT, FYEKMQ (reference sequence). The CDR3 is 15 amino acids. V dropped 2 bases and J dropped 8; count of bases not matched to a gene: 5. The CDR3 DNA is TGTGCCAGCAGCTTACGCGGACAGGGGGCTGATGAGCAGTTCTTC. It yields the protein CASSLRGQGADEQFF.

This clonotype was recorded many times. This rearrangement joins TRBV10-3 to TRBJ2-3; D is unclear. V lost 0 bases to trimming and J lost 3 bases, with 4 bases between them. CDR1 and CDR2 from the germline V gene are ENHRY and SYGVKD. The CDR3 spans 13 residues. The CDR3 DNA reads as TGTGCCATCAGTGAGTCGACGACAGATACGCAGTATTTT. The encoded protein is CAISESTTDTQYF.